The source of this T cell receptor beta chain is a study of blood T cell repertoires in COVID-19 (dated by TCRdb to 2020 to 2021). Notes on the research overall: Collaborator samples came from the United States, Italy and Spain and covered acute and convalescent phases of COVID-19. The prospective study material was composed of cDNA or gDNA derived from T cells, B-cell-depleted T cells, or PBMCs. The dataset comprised deeply sampled blood TCRbeta repertoires from subjects exposed to, actively infected with, or recovered from COVID-19. The repertoires were released in a freely available public database meant as a resource for research on the immune response to SARS-CoV-2. The samples were drawn from the first 160 participants of the ongoing ImmuneRACE study and from 950 to 1,500 subjects provided by 6 global collaborators. The sample metadata nearly always contained a de-identified subject ID, COVID-19 status, age in years and sex. Where HLA class I and class II types were available, the types were taken from metadata supplied by the sample provider, not from assay-based typing.

Concerning this clone: It has no known antigen specificity. No base qualities exist here, and no much larger clone lies one base off it.

The CDR3 spans 13 residues, from the cysteine through the phenylalanine. Only the CDR3 region is kept as DNA, spanning 39 bases read in frame from base 1. For CDR1 and CDR2, the germline V gene lists SGHVS and FNYEAQ. For this chain, trimming is 3 bases at the V end and 3 bases at the J end, and the number of junction bases without a gene match is 1. Points the paper makes about the study in general: The quantity of clinical and demographic metadata differed by source and by participant and was supplied without curation.

TCRbeta CDR3 regions were amplified from genomic DNA by means of the immunoSEQ Assay, a bias-controlled multiplex PCR. The study's own analysis went as follows. Nucleated cell counts per sample were estimated from amplification of reference gene primers within the assay. To quantify the absolute abundance of each unique TCRbeta CDR3 rearrangement, sequence reads were collapsed and filtered. Productive Simpson clonality was computed per sample as the square root of Simpson's diversity index over productive rearrangements. As stored in TCRdb, this immuneACCESS dataset retains in-frame rearrangements with V and J assigned. A fraction of the clones does not appear; measured against another copy, unresolved V genes explain less than half of the discrepancy, and the remainder lacks a known reason. D and trimming come from the DNA, and the V and J calls and clone size come from that table. Here the sample has 200,000 to 300,000 clones; about 89% occur a single time. Roughly 3% of the sample lies in the top ten.

In the prospective study, participants were about 18 to 95 years old, resided in 20 to 30 geographic areas of the United States, and were enrolled through a virtual design. Cohort assignment in the prospective study relied on participant-reported clinical history from a screening survey and a study questionnaire. ImmuneRACE Cohort 3 recovered participants were defined by two consecutive negative NP/OP PCR tests, healthcare professional clearance, or symptom resolution. Mobile phlebotomists in the prospective study collected whole blood, serum and a nasopharyngeal or oropharyngeal swab from every participant. Over an approximately 2-month period, participants in the prospective study had the option of providing additional blood draws and questionnaires. Before DNA extraction, blood samples from the prospective study were shipped at room temperature or frozen.

The sequence links TRBV7-6 to TRBJ1-1, and 7 bases in between align with TRBD1. This receptor was identified in a woman between 18 and 29 years old who had recovered from COVID-19. The sequencing input was PBMCs or T cells enriched from blood (not recorded which). The nucleotide sequence reads TGTGCCAGCAGCTTCGACAGGGACACTGAAGCTTTCTTT. Its protein is CASSFDRDTEAFF.